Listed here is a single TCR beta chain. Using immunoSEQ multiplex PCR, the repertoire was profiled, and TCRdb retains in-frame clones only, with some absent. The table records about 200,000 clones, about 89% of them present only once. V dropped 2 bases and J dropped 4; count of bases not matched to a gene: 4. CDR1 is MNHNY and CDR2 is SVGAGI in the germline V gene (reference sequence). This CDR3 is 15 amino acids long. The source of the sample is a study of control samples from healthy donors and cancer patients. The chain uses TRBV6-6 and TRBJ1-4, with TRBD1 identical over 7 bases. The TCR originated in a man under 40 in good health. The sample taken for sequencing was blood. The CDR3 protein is CASSYTTGHNEKLFF. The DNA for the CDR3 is TGTGCCAGCAGTTACACGACAGGGCATAATGAAAAACTGTTTTTT.